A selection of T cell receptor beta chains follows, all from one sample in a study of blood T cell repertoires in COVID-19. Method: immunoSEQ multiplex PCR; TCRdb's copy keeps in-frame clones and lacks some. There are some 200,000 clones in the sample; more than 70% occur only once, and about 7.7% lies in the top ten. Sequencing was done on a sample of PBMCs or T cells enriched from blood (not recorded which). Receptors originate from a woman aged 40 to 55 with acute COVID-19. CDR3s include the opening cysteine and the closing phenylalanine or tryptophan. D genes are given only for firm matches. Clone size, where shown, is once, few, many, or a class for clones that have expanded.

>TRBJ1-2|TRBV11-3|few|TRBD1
TGTGCCAGCAGCTTATCCGGGACAGCCCTCGCCTTC
CASSLSGTALAF
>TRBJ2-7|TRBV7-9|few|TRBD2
TGTGCCAGCAGCTGGACTAGCGGGGGAACCTACGAGCAGTACTTC
CASSWTSGGTYEQYF
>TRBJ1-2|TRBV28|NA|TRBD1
TGTGCCAGCAGGTCGGGACAGGGGGCTGAAGGCTACACCTTC
CASRSGQGAEGYTF
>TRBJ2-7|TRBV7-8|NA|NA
TGTGCCAGCAGCTTAGTACGGGGGAGCTCCTACGAGCAGTACTTC
CASSLVRGSSYEQYF
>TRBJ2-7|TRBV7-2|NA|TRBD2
TGTGCCAGCAGCCCCCGACTAGCGGGAGATGACGAGCAGTACTTC
CASSPRLAGDDEQYF
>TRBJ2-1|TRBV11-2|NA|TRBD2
TGTGCCAGCAGCTTAAGAAGCGGGGGTGGCAATGAGCAGTTCTTC
CASSLRSGGGNEQFF
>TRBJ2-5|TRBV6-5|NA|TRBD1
TGTGCCAGCAGTCGAACAGGGGTGGTAGAGACCCAGTACTTC
CASSRTGVVETQYF
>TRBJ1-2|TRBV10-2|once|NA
TGCGCCAGCAGTCCCCAGGGGAACTATGGCTACACCTTC
CASSPQGNYGYTF
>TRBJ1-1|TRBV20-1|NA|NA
TGCAGTGCCACCAGGGGCACTGAAGCTTTCTTT
CSATRGTEAFF
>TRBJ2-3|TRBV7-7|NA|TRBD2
TGTGCTAGCAGCTTAGGCGGGGGGGCCGTCCCAGATACGCAGTATTTT
CASSLGGGAVPDTQYF
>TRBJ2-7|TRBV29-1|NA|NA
TGCAGCGTTGAGAATTCGGTTGTCGGGGAGCAGTACTTC
CSVENSVVGEQYF
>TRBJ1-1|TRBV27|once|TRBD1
TGTGCCAGCAGTTCCGGACAGGGCTTCTTGGACACTGAAGCTTTCTTT
CASSSGQGFLDTEAFF
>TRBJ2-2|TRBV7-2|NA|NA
TGTGCCAGCAGCTTAAATCCTAACACCGGGGAGCTGTTTTTT
CASSLNPNTGELFF
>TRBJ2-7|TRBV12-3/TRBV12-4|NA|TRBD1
TGTGCCAGCAGTAGGGGGACAGTTTACGAGCAGTACTTC
CASSRGTVYEQYF
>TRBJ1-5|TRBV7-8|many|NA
TGTGCCAGCAACAAAAGGGGCGGTCGCAATCAGCCCCAGCATTTT
CASNKRGGRNQPQHF
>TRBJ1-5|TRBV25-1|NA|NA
TGTGCCAGCAGTGACCCGGGTGTCAATCAGCCCCAGCATTTT
CASSDPGVNQPQHF
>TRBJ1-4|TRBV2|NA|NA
TGTGCCAGCAATAACCCAGGGGCAGTGGCAGAAAAACTGTTTTTT
CASNNPGAVAEKLFF
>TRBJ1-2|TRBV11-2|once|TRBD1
TGTGCCAGCAGCTTAGGGGGACAGTCCTATGGCTACACCTTC
CASSLGGQSYGYTF
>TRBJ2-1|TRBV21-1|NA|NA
TGTGCCAACGTAACTAGCGGGAGTGACAATGAGCAGTTCTTC
CANVTSGSDNEQFF
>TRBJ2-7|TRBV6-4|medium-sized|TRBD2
TGTGCCAGCAGTGACGGACTAGCGGGGGGGGAGCAGTACTTC
CASSDGLAGGEQYF
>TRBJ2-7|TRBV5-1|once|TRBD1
TGCGCCAGCAGCTTGAATACAGGGGAGATGCCCGAGCAGTACTTC
CASSLNTGEMPEQYF
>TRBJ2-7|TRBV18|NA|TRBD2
TGTGCCAGCGGGACTAGCGGGGGGAACTCCTACGAGCAGTACTTC
CASGTSGGNSYEQYF
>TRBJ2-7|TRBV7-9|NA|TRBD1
TGTGCCAGCAGCTCATCTGGACAGGGGATGGAGCAGTACTTC
CASSSSGQGMEQYF
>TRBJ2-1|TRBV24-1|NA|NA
TGTGCCACTCAATCAACTTACAATGAGCAGTTCTTC
CATQSTYNEQFF
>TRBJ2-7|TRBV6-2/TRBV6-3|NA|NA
TGTGCCAGCAGTAAACTACACACCGGCGACTACGAGCAGTACTTC
CASSKLHTGDYEQYF
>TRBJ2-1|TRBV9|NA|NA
TGTGCCAGCAGCGTAGATCGGCAGGTCCCCTACAATGAGCAGTTCTTC
CASSVDRQVPYNEQFF
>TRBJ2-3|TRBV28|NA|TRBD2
TGTGCCAGCAGTTTTTCGGCAGCGGGGAAACACACAGATACGCAGTATTTT
CASSFSAAGKHTDTQYF
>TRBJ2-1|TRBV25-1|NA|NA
TGTGCCAGCAAAGGGGAAGGTCGATTCTACAATGAGCAGTTCTTC
CASKGEGRFYNEQFF
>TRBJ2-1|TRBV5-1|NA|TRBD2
TGCGCCAGCAGCTTAGGGACTAGTGATTCCAATGAGCAGTTCTTC
CASSLGTSDSNEQFF
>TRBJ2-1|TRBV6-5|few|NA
TGTGCCAGCAGTTATGGGGGGTTCGGGCAGACTGAGCAGTTCTTC
CASSYGGFGQTEQFF
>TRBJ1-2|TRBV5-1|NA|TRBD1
TGCGCCAGCAGCTGGACCGGGACAGGGGATGGCTACACCTTC
CASSWTGTGDGYTF
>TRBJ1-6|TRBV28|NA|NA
TGTGCCAGCAGTGCATTCAGGGCAACGGATTCACCCCTCCACTTT
CASSAFRATDSPLHF
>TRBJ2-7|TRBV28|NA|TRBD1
TGTGCCAGCAGCCTACAGGGGGCCACACCCTACGAGCAGTACTTC
CASSLQGATPYEQYF
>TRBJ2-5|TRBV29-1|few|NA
TGCAGCGTTGAGGTCCAGATCCAAGAGACCCAGTACTTC
CSVEVQIQETQYF
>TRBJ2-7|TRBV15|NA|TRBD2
TGTGCCACCAGCAGAGGTGTTCCGGGACTAGCGGGTGAGCTCTACTACGAGCAGTACTTC
CATSRGVPGLAGELYYEQYF
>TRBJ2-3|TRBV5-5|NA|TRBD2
TGTGCCAGCAGCTTAACTAGCGGGACGACAGATACGCAGTATTTT
CASSLTSGTTDTQYF
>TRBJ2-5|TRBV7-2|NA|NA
TGTGCCAGCAGTCTCGCCACAGGGAACCAAGAGACCCAGTACTTC
CASSLATGNQETQYF
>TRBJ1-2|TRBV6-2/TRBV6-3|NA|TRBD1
TGTGCCAGCAGTTTACATGGGGGACAGGTCACGAGCGGCTACACCTTC
CASSLHGGQVTSGYTF
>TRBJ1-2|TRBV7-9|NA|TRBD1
TGTGCCAGCAGCAGACAGGGGAACTATGGCTACACCTTC
CASSRQGNYGYTF
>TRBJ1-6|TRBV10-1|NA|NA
TGCGCCAGCAGTGAGGCACGGGAGGGTTCACCCCTCCACTTT
CASSEAREGSPLHF
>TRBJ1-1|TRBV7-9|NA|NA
TGTGCCAGCAGCTTACCCAGGGGACGGGCTTACTTT
CASSLPRGRAYF
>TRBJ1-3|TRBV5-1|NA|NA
TGCGCCAGCAGGTGGGAGAGCTCTGGAAACACCATATATTTT
CASRWESSGNTIYF
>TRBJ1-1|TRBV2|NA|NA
TGTGCCAGCTCAACGGGGGGCACTGAAGCTTTCTTT
CASSTGGTEAFF
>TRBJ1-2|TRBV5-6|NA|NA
TGTGCCAGCAGCTTGATTAGCGGAGCTGGCTACACCTTC
CASSLISGAGYTF